The 13 T cell receptor beta chains below come from one sample, sequenced in a study of T cell changes during pregnancy in multiple sclerosis. This table comes from immunoSEQ multiplex PCR, and its TCRdb copy is limited to in-frame clones, with some not included. Seen here are about 50,000 clones, around 90% observed once, and the top ten hold under 6.5%. The specimen was peripheral blood, collected after pregnancy. Receptors originate from a female donor in good health, enrolled as a control in a pregnancy study.

J is TRBJ1-6 and V is TRBV9, with D hard to call. V lost 0 bases and J lost 9, with 10 bases in between. Per the germline V gene, CDR1 is SGDLS and CDR2 is YYNGEE. CDR3 length: 14 residues. The CDR3 DNA is TGTGCCAGCAGCGTAGCTGGACGGGGTTCACCCCTCCACTTT. Encoded protein: CASSVAGRGSPLHF.

The chain couples TRBV9 to TRBJ1-2, with D possibly matching TRBD1 (5 bases). V shed 7 bases and J shed 4 bases, with 14 bases lying between them. From germline, CDR1 is SGDLS and CDR2 YYNGEE. The length of the CDR3 is 13 residues. The CDR3 region is CASSSGEGYGYTF. DNA for the CDR3: TGTGCCAGCTCCTCGGGGGAAGGCTATGGCTACACCTTC.

V is TRBV6-1 and J is TRBJ1-5; TRBD1 agrees at 8 bases. This CDR3 is 16 amino acids long. V shed 2 bases and J 4 bases; nucleotides not matched to a gene: 7. CDR1 and CDR2 from the germline V gene are MNHNS and SASEGT. The CDR3 region has the DNA TGTGCCAGCAGTGAAAGTAGGGACAGGCGGAATCAGCCCCAGCATTTT. Encoded protein: CASSESRDRRNQPQHF.

This chain uses TRBV10-3 with TRBJ2-7, with a weak D call TRBD1 (6 bases). Between the trimmed V and J ends, which lost 3 bases and 6 bases, there was a span of 15 bases. Germline V gene lookup returns CDR1 ENHRY and CDR2 SYGVKD. The CDR3 covers 14 residues. This CDR3 reads CAISDAGAFGEQYF. CDR3 sequence (DNA): TGTGCCATCAGTGATGCAGGGGCGTTCGGCGAGCAGTACTTC.

This chain links TRBV19 with TRBJ2-5; D may be TRBD1 (6 bases). CDR1 and CDR2 from the germline V gene are LNHDA and SQIVND (reference sequence). The CDR3 covers 15 residues. V was clipped by 3 bases and J by 1 base, with 12 bases between them. DNA of the CDR3: TGTGCCAGTAGTATGGCCCGGGACACCCAAGAGACCCAGTACTTC. It yields the protein CASSMARDTQETQYF.

This rearrangement joins TRBV28 to TRBJ2-7; 9 bases are a match to TRBD1. J gave up 3 bases and V 5 bases, and 8 bases lay outside the gene matches. The CDR3 runs to 15 residues. Germline CDR1 MDHEN, CDR2 SYDVKM. CDR3 nucleotide sequence: TGTGCCAGCAGTCCCCGGGACAGGGCTCTCTACGAGCAGTACTTC. It yields the protein CASSPRDRALYEQYF.

The chain recombines TRBV4-2 with TRBJ2-7; a possible D gene is TRBD2 (5 bases). In germline, CDR1 is LGHNA, CDR2 YNFKEQ. The CDR3 covers 13 residues. V gave up 3 bases and J gave up 6 bases, with 12 bases separating them. The CDR3: CASSHSRSGEQYF. In nucleotides, the CDR3 is TGTGCCAGCAGCCATTCAAGAAGCGGCGAGCAGTACTTC.

The V gene is TRBV28, the J gene TRBJ1-2; D is possibly TRBD1 (6 bases). This CDR3 contains 13 residues. Germline loops: CDR1 MDHEN, CDR2 SYDVKM. Trimming took off 8 bases at V and 5 bases at J, with 15 bases between the two ends. CDR3 in amino acids: CASVQGPSYGYTF. The DNA for the CDR3 is TGTGCCAGCGTACAGGGCCCCTCATATGGCTACACCTTC.

The chain joins TRBV11-2 to TRBJ2-7; tentatively, D is TRBD2 (5 bases). Germline CDR1 reads SGHAT; CDR2 reads FQNNGV. The CDR3 is 15 amino acids. The germline V and J ends were trimmed by 4 bases and 5 bases, with 18 bases remaining between them. This CDR3 reads CASSSNRGSVHEQYF. CDR3 bases: TGTGCCAGCAGCTCAAATCGGGGTAGCGTGCACGAGCAGTACTTC.

This clone was recorded once. The chain carries TRBV7-9 and TRBJ2-7; D may be TRBD1 (7 bases). The germline V and J ends were trimmed by 5 bases and 0 bases, with 17 bases remaining between them. This CDR3 has 16 residues. Germline CDR1 and CDR2: SEHNR and FQNEAQ (reference sequence). The CDR3 reads CASSPSGGQNSYEQYF. In DNA, the CDR3 is TGTGCCAGCAGCCCCTCCGGGGGACAGAACTCCTACGAGCAGTACTTC.

This clone has more than one count but fewer than ten. This rearrangement joins TRBV28 to TRBJ1-5; D uncertain. The V end was cut by 6 bases, the J end by 9 bases, with 21 bases between. The CDR3 has 15 residues. The germline CDR1 and CDR2 sequences are MDHEN and SYDVKM. The CDR3 protein is CASSSRGPIRSPQHF. CDR3 bases: TGTGCCAGCAGCTCCCGAGGCCCGATCCGCTCGCCCCAGCATTTT. Full variable domain (remainder filled in from reference TRBV28 and TRBJ1-5): DVKVTQSSRYLVKRTGEKVFLECVQDMDHENMFWYRQDPGLGLRLIYFSYDVKMKEKGDIPEGYSVSREKKERFSLILESASTNQTSMYLCASSSRGPIRSPQHFGDGTRLSIL.

V and J are TRBV11-2 and TRBJ1-4, with D tentatively TRBD1 (5 bases). V was pared by 0 bases and J by 12 bases, with 11 bases between. CDR3 size: 13 residues. Germline lookup yields CDR1 SGHAT and CDR2 FQNNGV. DNA of the CDR3: TGTGCCAGCAGCTTAGATCCCAGGGAGGAACTGTTTTTT. Its protein product is CASSLDPREELFF.

This sequence joins TRBV5-1 and TRBJ1-4; a possible D gene is TRBD1 (5 bases). Looked up from germline, CDR1 is SGHRS and CDR2 is YFSETQ. This CDR3 contains 15 residues. Deletions cut 1 base from V and 8 bases from J, with 15 bases between. CDR3 in amino acids: CASSLPGGISEKLFF. The CDR3 region has the DNA TGCGCCAGCAGCTTGCCTGGGGGGATAAGCGAAAAACTGTTTTTT.